The 8 T cell receptor beta chains below all came from one sample that was sequenced in a study of T cell clonotyping in hematopoietic cell transplantation. Produced via immunoSEQ multiplex PCR; TCRdb's table is partial and in-frame only. Of approximately 12,000 clones in the sample, 85% to 90% are singletons; the top ten hold under 5%. Input material: peripheral blood mononuclear cells. All receptors come from a human donor who either received an allogeneic hematopoietic cell transplant for a myeloid malignancy or was a related donor (not recorded which). Some clones in this sample may be carry-over from other donors' samples.

V gene TRBV5-6 combines with J gene TRBJ2-7; the D is unclear. Germline V gene sequence: CDR1 SGHDT, CDR2 YYEEEE. The CDR3 runs 13 residues. V lost 4 bases to trimming and J lost 3 bases, with 11 bases between them. CDR3 DNA: TGTGCCAGCAGCCCTACGCGCAGCTACGAGCAGTACTTC. This gives the protein CASSPTRSYEQYF.

J is TRBJ2-1 and V is TRBV4-1; no definite D call. The germline V and J ends were trimmed by 4 bases and 9 bases, with 7 bases remaining between them. Germline assignment: CDR1 MGHRA and CDR2 YSYEKL. CDR3 length equals 11 residues. CDR3 DNA: TGCGCCAGCAGCCTAGAGAGTGAGCAGTTCTTC. Translated: CASSLESEQFF.

The chain couples TRBV18 to TRBJ2-7; no clear D. The V and J ends lost 1 base and 0 bases respectively, with 16 bases between them. From germline, CDR1 is KGHSH and CDR2 LQKENI. The CDR3 is 17 residues long. CDR3: CASSPQIGRISSYEQYF. CDR3 DNA sequence: TGTGCCAGCTCACCACAGATTGGCAGAATTAGCTCCTACGAGCAGTACTTC.

This sequence joins TRBV9 and TRBJ2-1; D is ambiguous. V was shortened by 4 bases and J by 8 bases, with 10 bases between the two germline ends. CDR1 SGDLS and CDR2 YYNGEE come from the germline V gene. The CDR3 runs to 12 residues. CDR3 bases: TGTGCCAGCAGCTATCCCAGCGATGAGCAGTTCTTC. Translation gives CASSYPSDEQFF.

The chain is built from TRBV6-5 and TRBJ1-6; 7 bases align to TRBD1. This CDR3 has 15 residues. Germline V gives CDR1 MNHEY, CDR2 SVGAGI. Trimming at V came to 3 bases and at J to 6 bases, leaving 5 bases not matched to a gene. In nucleotides, the CDR3 is TGTGCCAGCAGTTATATAGGGGGCTCTAATTCACCCCTCCACTTT. Its protein product is CASSYIGGSNSPLHF.

The V gene is TRBV4-3, the J gene TRBJ2-3; 11 positions match TRBD2. The CDR3 extends over 18 amino acids. The germline V gene has CDR1 LGHNA and CDR2 YSLEER. Unmatched junction bases numbered 9, after V lost 3 bases and J lost 1 base. As DNA, the CDR3 is TGCGCCAGCAGCCATCCCATAGCGGGGGGGCCGGGCACAGATACGCAGTATTTT. Translation gives CASSHPIAGGPGTDTQYF.

DNA of the CDR3: TGTGCCAGCAGTTACTCAGGACAGGGGGTCTATGGCTACACCTTC. It codes for CASSYSGQGVYGYTF. The J gene is TRBJ1-2, the V gene TRBV6-6, with TRBD1 identical over 10 bases. The trim removed 0 bases at V and 4 bases at J, leaving 2 bases unmatched. CDR1 is MNHNY and CDR2 is SVGAGI in the germline V gene (reference sequence). The CDR3 runs to 15 residues.

The chain recombines TRBV11-2 with TRBJ2-5, with 15 nucleotides matching TRBD2. The V and J ends lost 4 bases and 4 bases, in that order; junction bases with no gene match: 4. The CDR3 is 16 residues long. CDR1 and CDR2 (germline): SGHAT, FQNNGV. The CDR3 loop is CASSSRTSGGGETQYF. In nucleotides, the CDR3 is TGTGCCAGCAGCTCCCGGACTAGCGGGGGGGGAGAGACCCAGTACTTC. Based on the CDR3 plus reference TRBV11-2 and TRBJ2-5, the full variable domain is EAGVAQSPRYKIIEKRQSVAFWCNPISGHATLYWYQQILGQGPKLLIQFQNNGVVDDSQLPKDRFSAERLKGVDSTLKIQPAKLEDSAVYLCASSSRTSGGGETQYFGPGTRLLVL.